This TCR beta chain was sequenced for a study of blood T cell repertoires in COVID-19. On the study more broadly: Acute and convalescent COVID-19 samples came from the United States, Italy and Spain. Sources were T cells, B-cell-depleted T cells, or PBMCs; the material itself was cDNA or gDNA.

The CDR3 has 18 residues. CDR1 is SGHDN and CDR2 is FVKESK in the germline V gene. J lost 4 bases, V lost 1 base, and 13 bases had no gene match. Authors' analysis steps: Estimates of nucleated cell counts were drawn from the amplification of reference gene primers. Repertoires were generated with immunoSEQ multiplex PCR, while TCRdb's copy carries only in-frame clones and drops some. That table furnishes V, J and clone size, whereas the DNA furnished D and trimming. The repertoire consists of about 190,000 clones, with roughly 80% occurring once and the leading ten covering 4.5% to 5.5%. Source material: peripheral blood. The TCR sequence derives from a woman aged 25 to 39 with acute or convalescent COVID-19. The rearrangement uses TRBV14 and TRBJ2-3; 8 bases match TRBD1. CDR3 DNA sequence: TGTGCCAGCAGCCAAGGGTGGGCTGGGACAGGTTGGGCAGATACGCAGTATTTT. Protein sequence: CASSQGWAGTGWADTQYF.